The following is a TCR beta chain sequence with its context. This sample was taken from a study of blood T cell repertoires in COVID-19. About the study: Specimens from acute and convalescent COVID-19 originated in the United States, Italy and Spain. The cDNA or gDNA used as material had been derived from T cells, B-cell-depleted T cells, or PBMCs.

Categorization into cohorts depended on clinical history that participants reported. The CDR3 spans 11 residues. Germline assignment: CDR1 LGHDT and CDR2 YNNKEL (reference sequence). V lost 5 bases and J 9 bases, leaving 8 bases between the germline ends. In the original workflow: Amplification with reference gene primers provided the estimates of nucleated cell counts. Data came from immunoSEQ multiplex PCR; TCRdb stores just in-frame clones and leaves some out. V and J calls and clone size follow that table, whereas D and trimming were derived from the DNA. The table shows a few hundred thousand clones, with approximately 84% occurring only once.

The chain couples TRBV3-1 (or the pseudogene TRBV3-2) to TRBJ2-1; D unclear. Sequencing used PBMCs or T cells enriched from blood (not recorded which). The TCR originated in a man aged 45 to 65 who had recovered from COVID-19. The CDR3 DNA follows: TGTGCCAGCAGCATATACTTTGAGCAGTTCTTC. Protein sequence: CASSIYFEQFF.